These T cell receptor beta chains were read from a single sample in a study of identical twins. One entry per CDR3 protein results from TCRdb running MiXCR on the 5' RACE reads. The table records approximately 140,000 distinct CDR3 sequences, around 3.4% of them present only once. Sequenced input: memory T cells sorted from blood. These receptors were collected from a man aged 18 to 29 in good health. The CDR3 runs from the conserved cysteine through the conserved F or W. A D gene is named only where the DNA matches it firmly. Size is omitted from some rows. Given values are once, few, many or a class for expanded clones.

CDR3nt: TGTGCCAGCTCAACTCCCCCCAGGCTAGCGGGATCCAATGAGCAGTTCTTC
CDR3aa: CASSTPPRLAGSNEQFF
j_gene: TRBJ2-1
v_gene: TRBV18
abundance: .
d_gene: TRBD2

CDR3nt: TGTGCCAGCAGTCGGGGCAGTAGTGAGACCCAGTACTTC
CDR3aa: CASSRGSSETQYF
j_gene: TRBJ2-5
v_gene: TRBV7-9
abundance: many
d_gene: .

CDR3nt: TGCGCCAGCAGAGGGGACGGGAGCAATCAGCCCCAGCATTTT
CDR3aa: CASRGDGSNQPQHF
j_gene: TRBJ1-5
v_gene: TRBV5-1
abundance: many
d_gene: .

CDR3nt: TGCAGTGCTAGTAGAGGGAGTCTCGACGAGCAGTACTTC
CDR3aa: CSASRGSLDEQYF
j_gene: TRBJ2-7
v_gene: TRBV20-1
abundance: many
d_gene: .

CDR3nt: TGCAGTGCTAGGGAGGGGAATAGCAATCAGCCCCAGCATTTT
CDR3aa: CSAREGNSNQPQHF
j_gene: TRBJ1-5
v_gene: TRBV20-1
abundance: many
d_gene: .

CDR3nt: TGTGCCAGCAGCACCGCGGCTGTGGGACGAGAGACCCAGTACTTC
CDR3aa: CASSTAAVGRETQYF
j_gene: TRBJ2-5
v_gene: TRBV7-2
abundance: many
d_gene: .

CDR3nt: TGCAGTGCTAGAGTCGGGAGAGATAGCGGAAATGAGCAGTTCTTC
CDR3aa: CSARVGRDSGNEQFF
j_gene: TRBJ2-1
v_gene: TRBV20-1
abundance: many
d_gene: .

CDR3nt: TGTGCCAGCAGTTTCCGGCAGGAGATCTATGGCTACACCTTC
CDR3aa: CASSFRQEIYGYTF
j_gene: TRBJ1-2
v_gene: TRBV12-3/TRBV12-4
abundance: many
d_gene: .

CDR3nt: TGCAGTGCTAGGGCGACAGGGAATATTTACAATGAGCAGTTCTTC
CDR3aa: CSARATGNIYNEQFF
j_gene: TRBJ2-1
v_gene: TRBV20-1
abundance: few
d_gene: TRBD1

CDR3nt: TGTGCCTGGAAGGTTGTAAGTGAGCAGTTCTTC
CDR3aa: CAWKVVSEQFF
j_gene: TRBJ2-1
v_gene: TRBV30
abundance: many
d_gene: .

CDR3nt: TGTGCCAGCAGTGAATCGTTTGACCAGCCCCAGCATTTT
CDR3aa: CASSESFDQPQHF
j_gene: TRBJ1-5
v_gene: TRBV6-1
abundance: many
d_gene: .

CDR3nt: TGTGCCAGCAGCCTCCAGTCAGAGACCCAGTACTTC
CDR3aa: CASSLQSETQYF
j_gene: TRBJ2-5
v_gene: TRBV11-3
abundance: few
d_gene: .

CDR3nt: TGCGCCAGCAGCCAAGACGGCGGAACTGAAGCTTTCTTT
CDR3aa: CASSQDGGTEAFF
j_gene: TRBJ1-1
v_gene: TRBV4-3
abundance: few
d_gene: .

CDR3nt: TGCGCCAGCAGCTTGGCCGGGTCGGGGGTCCCGACTGAAGCTTTCTTT
CDR3aa: CASSLAGSGVPTEAFF
j_gene: TRBJ1-1
v_gene: TRBV5-1
abundance: many
d_gene: .

CDR3nt: TGTGCCAGCAGCTTCCGACGGGATAGCAATCAGCCCCAGCATTTT
CDR3aa: CASSFRRDSNQPQHF
j_gene: TRBJ1-5
v_gene: TRBV3-1
abundance: .
d_gene: .

CDR3nt: TGTGCCAGCAGCTCATTAGCGGGCCGGACCTACAATGAGCAGTTCTTC
CDR3aa: CASSSLAGRTYNEQFF
j_gene: TRBJ2-1
v_gene: TRBV7-6
abundance: .
d_gene: TRBD2

CDR3nt: TGTGCCATCAGTGGGACCGGGACTTTGAACACTGAAGCTTTCTTT
CDR3aa: CAISGTGTLNTEAFF
j_gene: TRBJ1-1
v_gene: TRBV10-3
abundance: many
d_gene: .

CDR3nt: TGTGCCAGCAGATGGGGACAGGGGGCGTCAGGCGAGCAGTACTTC
CDR3aa: CASRWGQGASGEQYF
j_gene: TRBJ2-7
v_gene: TRBV27
abundance: many
d_gene: TRBD1

CDR3nt: TGCGCCAGCAGCCCGGGGGGTATGAACACTGAAGCTTTCTTT
CDR3aa: CASSPGGMNTEAFF
j_gene: TRBJ1-1
v_gene: TRBV5-1
abundance: many
d_gene: .

CDR3nt: TGTGCCAGCAGCTTAGTTGCGTATGAGCAGTTCTTC
CDR3aa: CASSLVAYEQFF
j_gene: TRBJ2-1
v_gene: TRBV7-6
abundance: many
d_gene: .

CDR3nt: TGTGCCAGCAGCCGTGTTCAGGTCGCATACGAGCAGTACTTC
CDR3aa: CASSRVQVAYEQYF
j_gene: TRBJ2-7
v_gene: TRBV7-8
abundance: many
d_gene: .

CDR3nt: TGTGCCAGCAGTGTTAACTCACAGGGGGCGGAGTACTTC
CDR3aa: CASSVNSQGAEYF
j_gene: TRBJ2-7
v_gene: TRBV6-1
abundance: many
d_gene: TRBD1

CDR3nt: TGCAGTGCTAGTATAGGGACAGGGGGTGGTGGCTACACCTTC
CDR3aa: CSASIGTGGGGYTF
j_gene: TRBJ1-2
v_gene: TRBV20-1
abundance: many
d_gene: TRBD1

CDR3nt: TGTGCCAGCAGTTCCCTGGTAGCGGGAGACACAGATACGCAGTATTTT
CDR3aa: CASSSLVAGDTDTQYF
j_gene: TRBJ2-3
v_gene: TRBV12-3/TRBV12-4
abundance: many
d_gene: TRBD2

CDR3nt: TGTGCCAGCTCACCACAGGGAGAAACCGGGGAGCTGTTTTTT
CDR3aa: CASSPQGETGELFF
j_gene: TRBJ2-2
v_gene: TRBV18
abundance: few
d_gene: .

CDR3nt: TGTGCCAGCAGCTTCAATACCTACGAGCAGTACTTC
CDR3aa: CASSFNTYEQYF
j_gene: TRBJ2-7
v_gene: TRBV5-4
abundance: many
d_gene: .

CDR3nt: TGTGCCAGCAGTTCCATGGACAGGGGGGGCCATCAGCCCCAGCATTTT
CDR3aa: CASSSMDRGGHQPQHF
j_gene: TRBJ1-5
v_gene: TRBV28
abundance: many
d_gene: TRBD1

CDR3nt: TGTGCCAGCTCACCAAATGGCCAAGAGACCCAGTACTTC
CDR3aa: CASSPNGQETQYF
j_gene: TRBJ2-5
v_gene: TRBV18
abundance: many
d_gene: .

CDR3nt: TGCAGTGCCAGGTCTAGCGGGGGGCAGTTCTTC
CDR3aa: CSARSSGGQFF
j_gene: TRBJ2-1
v_gene: TRBV20-1
abundance: many
d_gene: TRBD2

CDR3nt: TGCAGTGCTAGAGATTTATACAGGAGCAATCAGCCCCAGCATTTT
CDR3aa: CSARDLYRSNQPQHF
j_gene: TRBJ1-5
v_gene: TRBV20-1
abundance: many
d_gene: .

CDR3nt: TGTGCCAGCAGTCTGTCCAATGGGGAGACCCAGTACTTC
CDR3aa: CASSLSNGETQYF
j_gene: TRBJ2-5
v_gene: TRBV27
abundance: few
d_gene: .

CDR3nt: TGCAGTGCTGTTTCGGGCCCAGGGACAAGCAATCAGCCCCAGCATTTT
CDR3aa: CSAVSGPGTSNQPQHF
j_gene: TRBJ1-5
v_gene: TRBV20-1
abundance: many
d_gene: .

CDR3nt: TGTGCCAGCAGCCAAAAGGACAGGGAGTACGAGCAGTACTTC
CDR3aa: CASSQKDREYEQYF
j_gene: TRBJ2-7
v_gene: TRBV14
abundance: .
d_gene: TRBD1

CDR3nt: TGCAGTGCTAGAGACCGACAGGGGACTAATGAAAAACTGTTTTTT
CDR3aa: CSARDRQGTNEKLFF
j_gene: TRBJ1-4
v_gene: TRBV20-1
abundance: many
d_gene: TRBD1